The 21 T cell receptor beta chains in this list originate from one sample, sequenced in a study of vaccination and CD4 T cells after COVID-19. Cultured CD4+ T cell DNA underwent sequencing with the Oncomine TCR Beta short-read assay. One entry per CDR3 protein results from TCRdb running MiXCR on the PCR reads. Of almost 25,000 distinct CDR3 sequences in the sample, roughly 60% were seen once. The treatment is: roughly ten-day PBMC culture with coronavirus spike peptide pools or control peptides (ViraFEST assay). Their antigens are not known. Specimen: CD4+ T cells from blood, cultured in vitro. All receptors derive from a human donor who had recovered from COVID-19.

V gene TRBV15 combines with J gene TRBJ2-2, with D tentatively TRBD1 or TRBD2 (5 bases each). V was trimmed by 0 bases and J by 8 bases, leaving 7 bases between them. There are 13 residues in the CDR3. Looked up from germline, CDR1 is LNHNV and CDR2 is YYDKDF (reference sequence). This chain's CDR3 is CATSRDWGGELFF. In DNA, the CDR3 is TGTGCCACCAGCAGAGATTGGGGGGGGGAGCTGTTTTTT.

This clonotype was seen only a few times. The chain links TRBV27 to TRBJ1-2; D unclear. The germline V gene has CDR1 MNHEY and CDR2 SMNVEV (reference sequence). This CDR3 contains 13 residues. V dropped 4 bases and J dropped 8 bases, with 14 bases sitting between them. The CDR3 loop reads CASSSSPYIGYTF. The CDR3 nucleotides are TGTGCCAGCAGTTCCTCGCCATATATAGGCTACACCTTC.

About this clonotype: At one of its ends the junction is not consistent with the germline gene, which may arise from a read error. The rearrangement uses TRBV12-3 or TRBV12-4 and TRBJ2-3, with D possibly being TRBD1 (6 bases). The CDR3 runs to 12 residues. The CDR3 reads CASSPGTSKWHF. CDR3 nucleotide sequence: TGTGCCAGCAGTCCGGGGACATCTAAATGGCATTTT.

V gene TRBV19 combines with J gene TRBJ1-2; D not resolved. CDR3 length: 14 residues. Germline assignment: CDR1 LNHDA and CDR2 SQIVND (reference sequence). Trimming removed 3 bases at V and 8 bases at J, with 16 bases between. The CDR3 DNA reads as TGTGCCAGTAGTATCCTCCTACCCTCGGGGGGCTACACCTTC. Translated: CASSILLPSGGYTF. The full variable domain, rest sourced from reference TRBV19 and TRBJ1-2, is DGGITQSPKYLFRKEGQNVTLSCEQNLNHDAMYWYRQDPGQGLRLIYYSQIVNDFQKGDIAEGYSVSREKKESFPLTVTSAQKNPTAFYLCASSILLPSGGYTFGSGTRLTVV.

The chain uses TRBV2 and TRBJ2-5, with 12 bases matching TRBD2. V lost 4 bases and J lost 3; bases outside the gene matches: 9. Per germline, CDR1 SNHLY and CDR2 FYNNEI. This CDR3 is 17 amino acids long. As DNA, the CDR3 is TGTGCCAGCAGTGGACTAGCGGGAGCTGTAAGGAAAGAGACCCAGTACTTC. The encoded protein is CASSGLAGAVRKETQYF.

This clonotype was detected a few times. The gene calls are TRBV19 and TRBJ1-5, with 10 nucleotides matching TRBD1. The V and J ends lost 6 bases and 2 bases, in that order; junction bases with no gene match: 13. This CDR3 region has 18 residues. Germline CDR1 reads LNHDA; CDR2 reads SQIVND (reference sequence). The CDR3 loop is CASRKSPGTGVGNQPQHF. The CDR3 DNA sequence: TGTGCCAGTAGGAAATCGCCCGGGACAGGGGTTGGCAATCAGCCCCAGCATTTT. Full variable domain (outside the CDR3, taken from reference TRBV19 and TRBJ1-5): DGGITQSPKYLFRKEGQNVTLSCEQNLNHDAMYWYRQDPGQGLRLIYYSQIVNDFQKGDIAEGYSVSREKKESFPLTVTSAQKNPTAFYLCASRKSPGTGVGNQPQHFGDGTRLSIL.

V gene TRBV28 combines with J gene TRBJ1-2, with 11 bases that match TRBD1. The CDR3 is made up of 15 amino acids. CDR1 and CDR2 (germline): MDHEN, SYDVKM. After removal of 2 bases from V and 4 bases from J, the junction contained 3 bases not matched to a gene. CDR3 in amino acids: CASSLRTGGPYGYTF. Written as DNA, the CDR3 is TGTGCCAGCAGTTTACGGACAGGGGGCCCCTATGGCTACACCTTC.

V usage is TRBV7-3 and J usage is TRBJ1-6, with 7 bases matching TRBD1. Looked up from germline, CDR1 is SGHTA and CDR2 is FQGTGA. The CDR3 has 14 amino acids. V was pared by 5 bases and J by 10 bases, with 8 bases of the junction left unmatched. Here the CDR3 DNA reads TGTGCCAGCAGCCGGGGACAGTCGGAATCACCCCTCCACTTT. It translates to CASSRGQSESPLHF.

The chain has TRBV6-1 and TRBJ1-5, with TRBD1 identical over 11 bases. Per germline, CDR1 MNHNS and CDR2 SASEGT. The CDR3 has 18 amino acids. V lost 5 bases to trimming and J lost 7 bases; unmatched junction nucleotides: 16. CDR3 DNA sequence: TGTGCCAGCAGTCCGAAGTCCAAAGGGACAGGGGGAAACCAGCCCCAGCATTTT. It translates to CASSPKSKGTGGNQPQHF.

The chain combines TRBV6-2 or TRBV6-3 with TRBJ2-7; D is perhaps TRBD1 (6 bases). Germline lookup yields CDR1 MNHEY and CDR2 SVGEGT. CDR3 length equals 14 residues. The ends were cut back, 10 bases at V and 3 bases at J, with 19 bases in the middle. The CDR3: CATREGIQGYEQYF. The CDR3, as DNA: TGTGCCACCCGCGAAGGGATACAGGGCTACGAGCAGTACTTC.

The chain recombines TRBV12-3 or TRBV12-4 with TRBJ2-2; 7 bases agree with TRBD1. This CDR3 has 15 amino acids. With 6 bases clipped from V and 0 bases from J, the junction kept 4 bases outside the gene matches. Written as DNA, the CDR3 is TGTGCCAGCAGCCCGGGACAGTCGAACACCGGGGAGCTGTTTTTT. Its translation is CASSPGQSNTGELFF.

The chain's CDR3 is CASSQGPRQDSGNTIYF. The CDR3 coding sequence is TGCGCCAGCAGCCAAGGGCCCAGACAGGACTCTGGAAACACCATATATTTT. The V call is TRBV4-1, the J call TRBJ1-3, with a possible D match to TRBD1 (6 bases). V was pared by 1 base and J by 0 bases, with 13 bases between. CDR1 and CDR2 (germline): MGHRA, YSYEKL. CDR3 length equals 17 residues.

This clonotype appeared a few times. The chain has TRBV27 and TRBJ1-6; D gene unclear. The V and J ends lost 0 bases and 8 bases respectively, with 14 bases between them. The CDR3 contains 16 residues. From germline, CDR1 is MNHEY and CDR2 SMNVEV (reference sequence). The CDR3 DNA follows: TGTGCCAGCAGTTTATCGATCCACCCGTCGGATTCACCCCTCCACTTT. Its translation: CASSLSIHPSDSPLHF.

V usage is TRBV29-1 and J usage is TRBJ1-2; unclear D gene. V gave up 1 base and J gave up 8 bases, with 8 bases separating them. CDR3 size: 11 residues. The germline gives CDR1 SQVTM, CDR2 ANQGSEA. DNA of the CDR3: TGCAGCGTTGAAGGACCCTTCGGCTACACCTTC. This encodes CSVEGPFGYTF.

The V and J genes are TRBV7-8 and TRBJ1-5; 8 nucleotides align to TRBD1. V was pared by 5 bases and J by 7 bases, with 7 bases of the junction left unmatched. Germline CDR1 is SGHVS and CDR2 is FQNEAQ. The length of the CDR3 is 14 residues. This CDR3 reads CASSRGQGGQPQHF. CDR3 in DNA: TGTGCCAGCAGCCGAGGACAGGGCGGCCAGCCCCAGCATTTT. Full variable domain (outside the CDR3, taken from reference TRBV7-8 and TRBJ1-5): GAGVSQSPRYKVAKRGQDVALRCDPISGHVSLFWYQQALGQGPEFLTYFQNEAQLDKSGLPSDRFFAERPEGSVSTLKIQRTQQEDSAVYLCASSRGQGGQPQHFGDGTRLSIL.

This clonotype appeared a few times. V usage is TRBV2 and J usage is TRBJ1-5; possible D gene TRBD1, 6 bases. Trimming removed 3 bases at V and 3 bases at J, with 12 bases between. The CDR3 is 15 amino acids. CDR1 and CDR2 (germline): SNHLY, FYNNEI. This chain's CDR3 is CASSDGRGINQPQHF. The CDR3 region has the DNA TGTGCCAGCAGTGACGGCAGGGGAATCAATCAGCCCCAGCATTTT.

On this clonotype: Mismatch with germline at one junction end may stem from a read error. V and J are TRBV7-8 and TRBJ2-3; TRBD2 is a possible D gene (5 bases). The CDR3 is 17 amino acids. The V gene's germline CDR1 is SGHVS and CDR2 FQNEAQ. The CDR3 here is CASSLGRGLGFTHTQYF. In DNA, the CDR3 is TGTGCCAGCAGCTTAGGGCGCGGGCTAGGGTTCACACATACGCAGTATTTT.

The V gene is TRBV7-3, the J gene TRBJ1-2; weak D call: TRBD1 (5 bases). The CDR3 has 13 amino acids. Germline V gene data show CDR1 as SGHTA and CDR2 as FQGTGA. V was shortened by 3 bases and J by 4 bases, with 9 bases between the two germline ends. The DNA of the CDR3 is TGTGCCAGCAGCTTTTCAGGGACCTATGGCTACACCTTC. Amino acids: CASSFSGTYGYTF.

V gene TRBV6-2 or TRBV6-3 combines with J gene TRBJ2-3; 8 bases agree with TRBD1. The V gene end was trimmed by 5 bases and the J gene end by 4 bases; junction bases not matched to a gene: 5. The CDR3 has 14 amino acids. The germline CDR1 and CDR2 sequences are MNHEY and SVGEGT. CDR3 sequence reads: CASSPGGAPDTQYF. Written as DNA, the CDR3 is TGTGCCAGCAGTCCAGGGGGCGCACCAGATACGCAGTATTTT.

CDR3 nucleotides: TGTGCCAGCAGTTTTCGGGGGGCCACTGAAGCTTTCTTT. Translated, it gives CASSFRGATEAFF. The J gene is TRBJ1-1, the V gene TRBV12-3 or TRBV12-4; maybe TRBD1 (6 bases). The CDR3 covers 13 residues. V shed 3 bases and J shed 4 bases, with 9 bases lying between them.

CDR3 amino acids: CASSARADFSTDTQYF. DNA for the CDR3: TGCGCCAGCAGCGCCCGGGCAGACTTTAGCACAGATACGCAGTATTTT. The genes are TRBV5-1 and TRBJ2-3; D unresolved. CDR1 SGHRS and CDR2 YFSETQ come from the germline V gene. CDR3 length: 16 residues. Trimming removed 4 bases from V and 0 bases from J, with 15 bases in between.